This TCR beta chain is drawn from a study of cytomegalovirus exposure and HLA in healthy donors. The study ran its PCR with 60 Vbeta and 13 Jbeta primers. Authors' processing steps: Later, 65 million to 90 million unique TCR beta chains were counted in an analysis, and approximately 10 million of them were shared. Assay: immunoSEQ multiplex PCR; the TCRdb copy retains only in-frame clones and omits some. V and J calls and clone size come straight from that table; D and trimming were deduced from the DNA. This repertoire shows some 92,000 clones, about four fifths found once; its top ten account for 9.5% to 12%. Only a few counts were recorded for this clone. Its antigen is not identified. Findings and caveats of the study: Researchers reportedly found TCR beta sequences accurately predicted most subjects' HLA-A and HLA-B alleles. Trimming of TCR beta V- and J-genes showed a link, identified in a later analysis, to a missense DCLRE1C variant.

J was trimmed by 3 bases and V by 1 base; bases with no gene match: 7. CDR3 length: 16 amino acids. The germline CDR1 and CDR2 sequences are SEHNR and FQNEAQ (reference sequence). The chain employs TRBV7-9 and TRBJ2-7, with 9 bases aligning to TRBD2. The clonotype originates from a man between 18 and 35 years old in good health and CMV-seropositive. Specimen: PBMCs. For the CDR3, the DNA is TGTGCCAGCAGCTTAGGCCTAGCGGGGACTTACTACGAGCAGTACTTC. Protein sequence: CASSLGLAGTYYEQYF.